The sequence of this T cell receptor (beta chain) was determined in a study of CD8+CD57+ T cells in acquired aplastic anemia. Profiles of TCR beta VDJ and CDR3 were generated from a genomic DNA template. MiXCR, applied by TCRdb to the reads, yields one record per CDR3 protein. The repertoire includes 180,000 or so distinct CDR3 sequences, roughly 50% of them detected once, and around 2% sits in the top ten. Of note for this clonotype: Antigen unknown.

This CDR3 comprises 15 residues. V was clipped by 6 bases and J by 2 bases; unmatched bases: 8. Germline-derived CDR1 and CDR2 are ENHRY and SYGVKD. Study outcomes and limitations: Patients showed no significant difference from controls in CD8+ Simpson's diversity.

Patients included in sequencing had previously demonstrated CD8+CD57+ cell expansion by flow cytometry. This chain connects TRBV10-3 to TRBJ1-1; 8 bases agree with TRBD1. Specimen: sorted CD4+, CD8+, or CD8+CD57+ T cells (not recorded which) from PBMCs. The TCR originated in a human donor with aplastic anemia. CDR3 sequence reads: CAIRDREEVNTEAFF. The CDR3 DNA sequence: TGTGCCATCAGGGACAGGGAGGAGGTTAACACTGAAGCTTTCTTT.